This T cell receptor (beta chain) was recorded in a study of response to subunit inactivated influenza vaccine. V shed 0 bases and J 9 bases; nucleotides not matched to a gene: 9. The CDR3 has 15 residues. Germline loops: CDR1 DFQATT, CDR2 SNEGSKA (reference sequence). TCRdb re-derived calls from the RT-PCR reads in MiXCR, one entry per CDR3 protein. The table lists approximately 500,000 distinct CDR3 sequences, approximately 12% of them singletons, with approximately 14% in the top ten. This clonotype was seen repeatedly, ten times or more. Its antigen remains unidentified. The study, taken as a whole, reports: Every seasonal influenza vaccination brings in few new T cells, the authors suggested.

The TCR comes from a middle-aged man who received an inactivated influenza vaccine. The chain combines TRBV20-1 with TRBJ2-1; the match to TRBD2 covers 9 bases. The sample was PBMCs from blood, taken more than 35 days after vaccination. The CDR3 DNA sequence: TGCAGTGCTAGAGATCCGCGGGAGGGGGCGGGTGAGCAGTTCTTC. Translating gives CSARDPREGAGEQFF.